This passage covers 12 T cell receptor beta chains from one sample sequenced in a study of neurological immune-mediated disorders. The time point denotes: longitudinal time-point 3. TCRdb analysed the 5' RACE reads with MiXCR anew, one entry per CDR3 protein. The table records tens of thousands of distinct CDR3 sequences, roughly 7.7% of them present only once. Specimen: PBMCs. These receptors all come from a woman in her 40s in good health.

This clonotype was found many times. The V call is TRBV4-1, the J call TRBJ2-1, with D possibly TRBD2 on 5 matching bases. The germline CDR1 and CDR2 sequences are MGHRA and YSYEKL. The CDR3 has 15 residues. Trimming cost V 3 bases and J 2 bases, with 11 bases left between them. The CDR3 region is CASSQRESPYNEQFF. The CDR3, as DNA: TGCGCCAGCAGCCAGAGGGAGTCACCCTACAATGAGCAGTTCTTC.

This clonotype was detected many times. The rearrangement joins TRBV3-1 to TRBJ1-1; D is unresolved. Trimming removed 0 bases from V and 5 bases from J, with 13 bases in between. CDR1 and CDR2 from the germline V gene are LGHDT and YNNKEL (reference sequence). The CDR3 loop spans 15 amino acids. DNA of the CDR3: TGTGCCAGCAGCCAAGATCTGGGATTAGAAACTGAAGCTTTCTTT. Amino acid sequence: CASSQDLGLETEAFF.

This clonotype was recorded many times. The rearrangement uses TRBV24-1 and TRBJ2-1, with 11 bases that match TRBD2. The length of the CDR3 is 15 residues. V was pared by 5 bases and J by 4 bases, with 3 bases of the junction left unmatched. Germline-derived CDR1 and CDR2 are KGHDR and SFDVKD. The CDR3 DNA is TGTGCCACCAGTGTTGGGACTAGCGGATACAATGAGCAGTTCTTC. It codes for CATSVGTSGYNEQFF.

This clonotype was counted at least ten times. The chain uses TRBV5-1 and TRBJ2-3; the match to TRBD1 covers 12 bases. CDR1 is SGHRS and CDR2 is YFSETQ in the germline V gene. The V gene end was trimmed by 4 bases and the J gene end by 14 bases; junction bases not matched to a gene: 14. The CDR3 is 15 residues long. Here the CDR3 reads CASSQRSGTGQGAYF. DNA for the CDR3: TGCGCCAGCAGCCAGAGGTCGGGGACGGGACAGGGGGCGTATTTT.

This clonotype has ten or more counts. The genes are TRBV25-1 and TRBJ1-2, with D maybe TRBD1 (6 bases). CDR3 length equals 11 residues. The V gene lost 8 bases and the J gene lost 7 bases, with 11 bases spanning the gap. From germline, CDR1 is MGHDK and CDR2 SYGVNS. The CDR3 DNA follows: TGTGCCAGCGGGGGGGGGCCTGGCTACACCTTC. As protein: CASGGGPGYTF.

This clonotype was counted ten times or more. V usage is TRBV20-1 and J usage is TRBJ2-3, with D perhaps TRBD2 (6 bases). The CDR3 runs to 14 residues. The V and J ends lost 3 bases and 5 bases respectively, with 15 bases between them. The germline CDR1 and CDR2 sequences are DFQATT and SNEGSKA (reference sequence). The CDR3 nucleotides read TGCAGTGCTAGGGGCGGGGTGGTGGGAGATACGCAGTATTTT. This codes for CSARGGVVGDTQYF.

There are many counts of this clonotype. J is TRBJ2-3 and V is TRBV10-1, with D perhaps being TRBD1 or TRBD2 (5 bases each). The CDR3 consists of 14 residues. Germline loops: CDR1 WNHNN, CDR2 SYGVQD (reference sequence). V was pared by 4 bases and J by 0 bases, with 8 bases between. CDR3 sequence reads: CASSVEGSTDTQYF. CDR3 coding DNA: TGCGCCAGCAGTGTTGAGGGGAGCACAGATACGCAGTATTTT.

There are many counts of this clonotype. The rearrangement joins TRBV19 to TRBJ2-3; 8 bases match TRBD2. The germline V gene encodes CDR1 LNHDA and CDR2 SQIVND (reference sequence). CDR3 length: 14 residues. Unmatched junction bases numbered 5, after V lost 4 bases and J lost 5 bases. This chain's CDR3 is CASSTDGRGDTQYF. Written as DNA, the CDR3 is TGTGCCAGTAGTACCGACGGGAGGGGAGATACGCAGTATTTT.

The sample holds many counts of this clonotype. The chain joins TRBV7-2 to TRBJ1-2; D ambiguous. Germline V CDR1 and CDR2: SGHTA, FQGNSA. This CDR3 contains 16 residues. Between the trimmed V and J ends, which lost 3 bases and 1 base, there was a span of 15 bases. This CDR3 is CASSLARILYNYGYTF. CDR3 sequence (DNA): TGTGCCAGCAGCTTGGCACGGATCCTTTATAACTATGGCTACACCTTC.

In this sample, this clonotype turned up many times. The V gene is TRBV11-2, the J gene TRBJ1-1; the match to TRBD1 covers 10 bases. With V trimmed by 3 bases and J by 0 bases, 10 bases remained unmatched. From germline, CDR1 is SGHAT and CDR2 FQNNGV. The CDR3 sequence is 18 residues long. CDR3 loop: CASSLIPRDRGMNTEAFF. CDR3 DNA: TGTGCCAGCAGCTTGATTCCCCGGGACAGGGGTATGAACACTGAAGCTTTCTTT. Full variable domain (missing parts from reference TRBV11-2 and TRBJ1-1): EAGVAQSPRYKIIEKRQSVAFWCNPISGHATLYWYQQILGQGPKLLIQFQNNGVVDDSQLPKDRFSAERLKGVDSTLKIQPAKLEDSAVYLCASSLIPRDRGMNTEAFFGQGTRLTVV.

This clonotype showed up many times. The J gene is TRBJ2-2, the V gene TRBV15; 7 bases agree with TRBD1. CDR1 and CDR2 (germline): LNHNV, YYDKDF (reference sequence). Losses at the gene ends were 4 bases for V and 0 bases for J; bases not matched to a gene: 2. The CDR3 totals 15 residues. CDR3 in amino acids: CATSTGTANTGELFF. The CDR3 DNA reads as TGTGCCACCAGCACCGGGACAGCGAACACCGGGGAGCTGTTTTTT.

This clonotype was seen ten or more times. The chain has TRBV6-5 and TRBJ2-7, with TRBD1 matching 9 bases. The CDR3 is 14 residues long. The germline V gene encodes CDR1 MNHEY and CDR2 SVGAGI. V dropped 4 bases and J dropped 5; count of bases not matched to a gene: 6. This CDR3 is CASSWGQGGHEQYF. The DNA for the CDR3 is TGTGCCAGCAGTTGGGGACAGGGCGGGCACGAGCAGTACTTC.